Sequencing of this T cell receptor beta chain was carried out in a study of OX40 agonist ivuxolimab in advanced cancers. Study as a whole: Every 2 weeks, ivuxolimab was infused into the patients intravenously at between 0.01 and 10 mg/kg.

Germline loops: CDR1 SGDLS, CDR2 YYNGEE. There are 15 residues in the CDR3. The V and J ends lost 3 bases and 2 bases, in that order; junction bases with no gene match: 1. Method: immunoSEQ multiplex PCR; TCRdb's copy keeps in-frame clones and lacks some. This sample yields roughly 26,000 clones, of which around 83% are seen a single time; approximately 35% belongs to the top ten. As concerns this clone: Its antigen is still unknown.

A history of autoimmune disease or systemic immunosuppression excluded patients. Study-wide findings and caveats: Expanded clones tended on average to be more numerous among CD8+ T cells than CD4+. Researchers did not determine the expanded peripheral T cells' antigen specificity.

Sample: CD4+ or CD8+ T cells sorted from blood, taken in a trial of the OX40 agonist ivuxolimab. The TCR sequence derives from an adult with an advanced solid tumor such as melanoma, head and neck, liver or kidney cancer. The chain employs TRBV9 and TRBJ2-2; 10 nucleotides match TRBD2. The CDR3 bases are TGTGCCAGCAGCGCTAGCGGGAGTAACACCGGGGAGCTGTTTTTT. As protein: CASSASGSNTGELFF.